Listed below are T cell receptor beta chains from one sample, sequenced in a study of chemoradiotherapy in HPV16-positive cancers. The protocol was immunoSEQ multiplex PCR, while the TCRdb copy is restricted to in-frame clones and leaves out a portion. The repertoire has around 13,000 clones, 89% of them found once; the top ten carry around 23%. The sequencing here drew on blood, taken from a patient who underwent chemoradiotherapy. The receptors were sampled from a human donor with HPV-associated anogenital cancer. The CDR3 runs from the conserved cysteine through the conserved F or W. Each record gives: D gene, V gene, CDR3 length, clone size, J gene, CDR3 protein, CDR3 DNA. A D gene is named only where the DNA matches it firmly. The size entry is marked missing in some rows and otherwise reads once, few, many or a size class.

-	TRBV5-1	17	-	TRBJ2-3	CASSLFSSAGSGDTQYF	TGCGCCAGCAGCTTGTTTTCTTCGGCGGGTTCAGGAGATACGCAGTATTTT
-	TRBV21-1	12	-	TRBJ2-7	CASSARYYEQYF	TGTGCCAGCAGTGCACGATACTACGAGCAGTACTTC
TRBD2	TRBV5-1	16	-	TRBJ2-5	CASASGGYRAQETQYF	TGCGCCAGCGCCTCGGGGGGGTACAGGGCTCAAGAGACCCAGTACTTC
TRBD1	TRBV2	15	-	TRBJ1-4	CASSTGNANGEKLFF	TGTGCCAGTTCGACAGGGAACGCGAATGGAGAAAAACTGTTTTTT
-	TRBV7-8	13	-	TRBJ1-2	CASSPQTAYGYTF	TGTGCCAGCAGCCCCCAGACTGCCTATGGCTACACCTTC
TRBD1	TRBV18	15	-	TRBJ1-1	CASSPDRVGNTEAFF	TGTGCCAGCTCACCAGACAGGGTGGGGAACACTGAAGCTTTCTTT
-	TRBV20-1	11	few	TRBJ1-1	CSARPQVLAFF	TGCAGTGCTAGACCTCAGGTGCTGGCTTTCTTT
TRBD2	TRBV28	15	-	TRBJ2-7	CASSGASGGSYEQYF	TGTGCCAGCAGTGGGGCTAGCGGGGGATCCTACGAGCAGTACTTC
-	TRBV5-1	15	-	TRBJ1-2	CASSLIQGPVNGYTF	TGCGCCAGCAGCCTAATTCAGGGCCCAGTAAATGGCTACACCTTC
TRBD1	TRBV7-9	13	few	TRBJ1-1	CASAGTAEAEAFF	TGTGCCAGCGCTGGGACAGCAGAAGCTGAAGCTTTCTTT
-	TRBV6-6	15	-	TRBJ2-5	CASTRVGSYQETQYF	TGTGCCAGCACCCGGGTGGGGTCGTACCAAGAGACCCAGTACTTC
TRBD2	TRBV7-7	14	-	TRBJ2-5	CASSVYGEGETQYF	TGTGCCAGCAGCGTGTATGGGGAGGGAGAGACCCAGTACTTC
-	TRBV5-1	14	-	TRBJ2-5	CASSSGRVIETQYF	TGCGCCAGCAGCTCTGGACGGGTAATAGAGACCCAGTACTTC
-	TRBV4-3	14	-	TRBJ1-1	CASSRSQGNTEAFF	TGCGCCAGCAGCCGATCACAGGGAAACACTGAAGCTTTCTTT
-	TRBV2	16	-	TRBJ1-4	CASSVRNLGLNEKLFF	TGTGCCAGTAGCGTCCGCAACTTGGGCCTTAATGAAAAACTGTTTTTT
-	TRBV14	13	-	TRBJ2-2	CASSQARDKELFF	TGTGCCAGCAGCCAAGCCCGGGACAAGGAGCTGTTTTTT
-	TRBV18	13	-	TRBJ2-5	CASSPGLQETQYF	TGTGCCAGCTCACCCGGCTTACAAGAGACCCAGTACTTC
-	TRBV5-6	14	-	TRBJ2-5	CASSLTGTGETQYF	TGTGCCAGCAGCTTGACAGGGACGGGAGAGACCCAGTACTTC
-	TRBV4-1	16	-	TRBJ2-7	CASSQAYGVPGYEQYF	TGCGCCAGCAGCCAAGCTTACGGCGTTCCTGGCTACGAGCAGTACTTC
-	TRBV6-1	15	once	TRBJ1-1	CASSEAWQLNTEAFF	TGTGCCAGCAGTGAAGCATGGCAGTTGAACACTGAAGCTTTCTTT
-	TRBV7-9	13	-	TRBJ2-7	CASSAPGNFEQYF	TGTGCCAGCAGCGCCCCGGGAAATTTCGAGCAGTACTTC
-	TRBV7-3	13	-	TRBJ1-1	CASSLTRNTEAFF	TGTGCCAGCAGCTTAACCAGAAACACTGAAGCTTTCTTT
-	TRBV19	15	-	TRBJ2-5	CASSIDLQASRTQYF	TGTGCCAGTAGTATAGACCTACAGGCTAGCCGGACCCAGTACTTC
-	TRBV11-1	12	-	TRBJ2-3	CASSRTSDTQYF	TGTGCCAGCAGCCGGACATCGGATACGCAGTATTTT
TRBD2	TRBV25-1	17	-	TRBJ2-1	CASSLGLASSSYNEQFF	TGTGCCAGCAGTCTTGGACTAGCGTCGAGTTCCTACAATGAGCAGTTCTTC
-	TRBV5-6	11	-	TRBJ2-3	CASSRGDTQYF	TGTGCCAGCAGCCGGGGAGATACGCAGTATTTT